Below, 13 T cell receptor beta chains from the same sample are listed, as sequenced in a study of spatial heterogeneity in lung cancer. Time point described: sample taken at primary tumor resection. TCRdb itself ran the 5' RACE reads through MiXCR, one entry per CDR3 protein. Of 11,000 to 15,000 distinct CDR3 sequences in the sample, around 4.7% were seen once. Study-level results: Expanded intratumoral alpha and beta TCR counts tracked tumor mutation counts.

These receptors have no identified antigens. The sample consisted of lung tumor tissue, taken at surgery. The receptors originated from a female donor with early-stage non-small cell lung cancer.

This clonotype came up many times. The chain recombines TRBV3-1 with TRBJ2-2, with D perhaps matching TRBD2 (6 bases). The CDR3 loop spans 15 amino acids. The germline V and J ends were trimmed by 3 bases and 4 bases, with 12 bases remaining between them. The germline gives CDR1 LGHDT, CDR2 YNNKEL (reference sequence). The CDR3 bases are TGTGCCAGCAGCCAGTTATATAGCGGCACCGGGGAGCTGTTTTTT. Translating gives CASSQLYSGTGELFF. Using reference TRBV3-1 and TRBJ2-2 for the parts outside the CDR3, the full variable domain is DTAVSQTPKYLVTQMGNDKSIKCEQNLGHDTMYWYKQDSKKFLKIMFSYNNKELIINETVPNRFSPKSPDKAHLNLHINSLELGDSAVYFCASSQLYSGTGELFFGEGSRLTVL.

This clonotype was seen a handful of times. This chain connects TRBV5-5 to TRBJ1-6, with TRBD1 identical over 7 bases. Germline CDR1 SGHKS, CDR2 YYEKEE (reference sequence). The CDR3 spans 16 residues. Trimming at V came to 2 bases and at J to 11 bases, leaving 13 bases not matched to a gene. The CDR3 bases are TGTGCCAGCAGCTTTAGTCTGGGAGGGGGCGAAGCACCCCTCCACTTT. Translation: CASSFSLGGGEAPLHF.

There are many counts of this clonotype. This chain links TRBV5-1 with TRBJ1-5; D is undetermined. Between the trimmed V and J ends, which lost 4 bases and 4 bases, there was a span of 15 bases. Looked up from germline, CDR1 is SGHRS and CDR2 is YFSETQ. The CDR3 is 15 amino acids. This CDR3 is CASSEVAGKNQPQHF. The CDR3 DNA reads TGCGCCAGCAGCGAGGTTGCCGGGAAAAATCAGCCCCAGCATTTT.

This clonotype was seen ten or more times. The rearrangement joins TRBV18 to TRBJ2-1; tentative D call: TRBD1 (10 bases). Trimming shortened V by 3 bases and J by 8 bases, and 23 bases separated the two germline ends. Germline assignment: CDR1 KGHSH and CDR2 LQKENI. This CDR3 has 17 residues. The CDR3 nucleotides read TGTGCCAGCTCACCGAGTCTAGCGGGACAGGGGAGCGATGAGCAGTTCTTC. Its translation: CASSPSLAGQGSDEQFF.

Ten or more counts support this clonotype. The chain recombines TRBV9 with TRBJ2-3, with a tentative D call TRBD2 (7 bases). Deletions cut 3 bases from V and 2 bases from J, with 10 bases between. The CDR3 contains 14 residues. Germline CDR1 reads SGDLS; CDR2 reads YYNGEE. CDR3 in amino acids: CASSEGGTTDTQYF. The CDR3 coding sequence is TGTGCCAGCAGCGAGGGGGGGACCACAGATACGCAGTATTTT.

This clonotype was counted at least ten times. In DNA, the CDR3 is TGTGCCACCAGTGATCCCGGGACAGGGGCCGAAAAACTGTTTTTT. This encodes CATSDPGTGAEKLFF. The J gene is TRBJ1-4, the V gene TRBV24-1; 10 bases agree with TRBD1. The germline V gene has CDR1 KGHDR and CDR2 SFDVKD. The CDR3 is 15 residues long. V lost 3 bases to trimming and J lost 8 bases; unmatched junction nucleotides: 5.

There are many counts of this clonotype. The V call is TRBV7-9, the J call TRBJ2-3; tentative D call: TRBD2 (5 bases). The CDR3 is made up of 11 amino acids. Germline-derived CDR1 and CDR2 are SEHNR and FQNEAQ (reference sequence). DNA for the CDR3: TGTGCGAGCGAGGGCCCCTCAACGCAGTATTTT. The encoded protein is CASEGPSTQYF.

The sample holds many counts of this clonotype. The V gene is TRBV19, the J gene TRBJ1-2, with 7 bases fitting TRBD1. Germline lookup yields CDR1 LNHDA and CDR2 SQIVND (reference sequence). V gave up 5 bases and J gave up 8 bases; unmatched junction bases: 2. This CDR3 comprises 11 residues. This CDR3 reads CASSPGGGYTF. CDR3 DNA sequence: TGTGCCAGTAGTCCAGGGGGAGGCTACACCTTC.

This clonotype has at least ten counts. This chain joins TRBV24-1 and TRBJ1-2; no definite D call. The CDR3 is 12 amino acids. Germline loops: CDR1 KGHDR, CDR2 SFDVKD. V dropped 0 bases and J dropped 5 bases, with 3 bases sitting between them. CDR3 coding DNA: TGTGCCACCAGTGATTTGTATTATGGCTACACCTTC. Translating gives CATSDLYYGYTF.

This clonotype was found many times. The CDR3: CASTDRGSSIGEQFF. Here the CDR3 DNA reads TGTGCCAGCACTGACAGGGGCTCCTCAATTGGTGAGCAGTTCTTC. The chain links TRBV5-5 to TRBJ2-1; 8 bases are shared with TRBD1. The CDR3 has 15 residues. Germline CDR1 SGHKS, CDR2 YYEKEE (reference sequence). Losses at the gene ends were 6 bases for V and 9 bases for J; bases not matched to a gene: 14.

This clonotype was found many times. The genes are TRBV18 and TRBJ2-7; TRBD2 agrees at 7 bases. Germline lookup yields CDR1 KGHSH and CDR2 LQKENI. J lost 3 bases, V lost 3 bases, and 5 bases had no gene match. CDR3 length: 14 residues. CDR3 in DNA: TGTGCCAGCTCACCCGGACTAGGGGTCTACGAGCAGTACTTC. It translates to CASSPGLGVYEQYF.

The rearrangement joins TRBV6-6 to TRBJ1-6; TRBD1 is a possible D gene (5 bases). There are 16 residues in the CDR3. The germline CDR1 and CDR2 sequences are MNHNY and SVGAGI (reference sequence). V shed 0 bases and J shed 6 bases, with 12 bases lying between them. In nucleotides, the CDR3 is TGTGCCAGCAGTTACTCTGCGGGGCGGATTAATTCACCCCTCCACTTT. Translation: CASSYSAGRINSPLHF.

This clonotype occurred many times. The chain couples TRBV12-3 or TRBV12-4 to TRBJ1-1; the D gene is possibly TRBD1 (6 bases). The CDR3 consists of 14 residues. Trimming removed 7 bases from V and 1 base from J, with 13 bases in between. The CDR3 DNA is TGTGCCAGCAACCCAACAGGGACGAACACTGAAGCTTTCTTT. Encoded protein: CASNPTGTNTEAFF.